This T cell receptor beta chain was retrieved from a study of T-cell reconstitution after alpha-beta-depleted transplantation in children. TCRbeta library construction was performed incorporating unique molecular identifiers. TCRdb recomputed calls from the PCR reads with MiXCR, one row per CDR3 protein. The sample lists under 300,000 distinct CDR3 sequences, around 10% occurring once. This clonotype was observed a handful of times. The antigen is not known. The study's findings and limits: The authors attributed T-cell counts and diversity one year after transplant mostly to newly produced T cells. After transplant, high TCRbeta diversity at day 60 in some patients arose from surviving recipient T cells and thymic progenitors.

Sequences were derived from peripheral blood, sampled 180 days after TCRalphabeta/CD19-depleted stem cell transplant. This clonotype was sampled from a male patient aged 2-9 years who had a stem cell transplant for chronic granulomatous disease, so the T cells may come from the graft donor.

The CDR3: CASSISRGLAGTGEQFF. The DNA for the CDR3 is TGTGCCAGTAGTATTTCTCGGGGACTAGCGGGGACGGGTGAGCAGTTCTTC. The chain is built from TRBV19 and TRBJ2-1, with 13 nucleotides matching TRBD2. CDR1 and CDR2 from the germline V gene are LNHDA and SQIVND (reference sequence). This CDR3 is 17 amino acids long. Unmatched junction bases numbered 11, after V lost 3 bases and J lost 9 bases.